Listed below are T cell receptor beta chains from one sample, sequenced in a study of Ad26.COV2.S vaccination and SARS-CoV-2 variants. Profiled with immunoSEQ multiplex PCR; TCRdb holds only in-frame clones, not every one. The sample gives 300,000 to 350,000 clones, roughly 91% of which show up once; roughly 5% is in the top ten. The sequencing here drew on peripheral blood, taken in a trial of Ad26.COV2.S vaccine versus placebo. These receptors were taken from a person aged 18-65 years who received the Ad26.COV2.S COVID-19 vaccine or a placebo. Both conserved end residues are part of each CDR3. D genes are given only for firm matches.

j_call d_call v_call cdr3_aa
TRBJ1-2 TRBD1 TRBV6-5 CASLGQDYGYTF
TRBJ1-2 TRBD1 TRBV20-1 CSAAGTDGYTF
TRBJ1-6 TRBD1 TRBV5-1 CASSRDRVQNSPLHF
TRBJ1-3 NA TRBV19 CASSISAGSGNTIYF
TRBJ1-4 TRBD1 TRBV19 CASKVRGQGEKLFF
TRBJ2-2 NA TRBV19 CASRNSGVAGELFF
TRBJ2-2 NA TRBV6-5 CASITRVTGELFF
TRBJ2-3 TRBD1 TRBV4-3 CASSQEGGQPTDTQYF
TRBJ1-6 NA TRBV27 CASSGGAQSSYNSPLHF
TRBJ2-7 NA TRBV5-1 CASSLGAYEQYF
TRBJ2-7 NA TRBV5-1 CASSLRSERYEQYF
TRBJ1-3 NA TRBV6-6 CASSYGPGPGNTIYF
TRBJ2-7 TRBD2 TRBV6-2/TRBV6-3 CASSFLAGAREQYF
TRBJ2-7 NA TRBV5-8 CASSLSRGGTYEQYF
TRBJ2-3 NA TRBV18 CASSPPDFSRDLTDTQYF
TRBJ1-1 NA TRBV10-3 CAIRGTEINTEAFF
TRBJ2-1 TRBD2 TRBV3-1/TRBV3-2 CASSQTLRASGRANEQFF
TRBJ2-1 NA TRBV10-3 CAIKADLTYNEQFF
TRBJ2-2 NA TRBV19 CASSNQPGSNTGELFF
TRBJ2-2 NA TRBV29-1 CSVDGQNTGELFF
TRBJ2-3 TRBD1 TRBV29-1 CSVLGQSSTDTQYF
TRBJ1-1 TRBD1 TRBV12-5 CASGLGQGMNTEAFF
TRBJ2-5 NA TRBV29-1 CSVDVLSQETQYF
TRBJ2-2 NA TRBV6-1 CASSGIPGVNTGELFF
TRBJ1-2 NA TRBV5-4 CASSQAGRDLFGYTF
TRBJ1-1 NA TRBV6-5 CASSQYPSRAEAFF
TRBJ2-1 NA TRBV27 CASSSRGSYNEQFF
TRBJ2-7 TRBD1 TRBV29-1 CSVQRGQGTHEQYF
TRBJ2-1 TRBD1 TRBV19 CASSPGFGQGEIF
TRBJ1-1 NA TRBV7-9 CASSLGQNTEAFF
TRBJ2-3 TRBD2 TRBV30 CAWTMGGSTDTQYF
TRBJ2-3 NA TRBV9 CASSVAGGLSLDTQYF
TRBJ2-2 NA TRBV9 CASSVEAGFDTGELFF
TRBJ2-7 TRBD2 TRBV3-1/TRBV3-2 CASSQEPGGLAGLYEQYF
TRBJ2-6 NA TRBV19 CASSITGANVLTF
TRBJ2-7 TRBD1 TRBV7-9 CASSSGQGTYEQYF
TRBJ1-1 NA TRBV27 CASSFQGVGTEAFF
TRBJ2-5 NA TRBV2 CASSEDGETQYF
TRBJ2-7 TRBD2 TRBV27 CASSWDVAGVNEQYF
TRBJ1-5 NA TRBV4-2 CASSQLHSNQPQHF
TRBJ1-2 NA TRBV21-1 CASSTRDNRKEDYGYTF
TRBJ2-2 NA TRBV14 CASSQDHNTGELFF
TRBJ2-7 NA TRBV6-6 CASSYLGGEQYF
TRBJ2-3 TRBD2 TRBV19 CASSMGGIETDTQYF
TRBJ1-1 NA TRBV19 CASSIGWTEAFF
TRBJ2-5 TRBD2 TRBV5-1 CASSPGLAGGETQYF
TRBJ2-1 TRBD1 TRBV11-2 CASSLATGAYNEQFF